These 21 T cell receptor beta chains were sequenced from one sample in a study of cytomegalovirus exposure and HLA in healthy donors. Use of 60 Vbeta and 13 Jbeta primers characterized the PCR. TCRdb's copy holds only in-frame clones and misses some; the assay was immunoSEQ multiplex PCR. The sample holds 150,000 to 200,000 clones, about 86% seen once. Source material: PBMCs. These receptors were taken from a woman younger than 30 in good health and CMV-seropositive.

This chain links TRBV5-4 with TRBJ2-1, with a tentative D call TRBD2 (6 bases). Germline CDR1 reads SGHNT; CDR2 reads YYREEE (reference sequence). With 4 bases removed from V and 0 bases from J, the gap between germline ends came to 11 bases. This CDR3 is built from 15 residues. The CDR3 DNA follows: TGTGCCAGCAGCCCAGGGACTGGCTCCTACAATGAGCAGTTCTTC. This encodes CASSPGTGSYNEQFF. Together with reference TRBV5-4 and TRBJ2-1, the CDR3 gives the full variable domain: ETGVTQSPTHLIKTRGQQVTLRCSSQSGHNTVSWYQQALGQGPQFIFQYYREEENGRGNFPPRFSGLQFPNYSSELNVNALELDDSALYLCASSPGTGSYNEQFFGPGTRLTVL.

This clone came up once. The rearrangement joins TRBV7-9 to TRBJ1-2; TRBD1 might be the D (5 bases). Per germline, CDR1 SEHNR and CDR2 FQNEAQ (reference sequence). V was clipped by 3 bases and J by 8 bases, with 13 bases between them. The CDR3 is 13 residues long. CDR3 sequence (DNA): TGTGCCAGCAGCTTGGGCGGGGGAGTAGGCTACACCTTC. Amino acids: CASSLGGGVGYTF.

The chain combines TRBV14 with TRBJ2-1; TRBD1 is a possible D gene (6 bases). This CDR3 is built from 12 residues. Trimming removed 3 bases at V and 8 bases at J, with 8 bases between. Germline CDR1 reads SGHDN; CDR2 reads FVKESK. The DNA of the CDR3 is TGTGCCAGCAGCCACGCAGGGGATGAGCAGTTCTTC. This translates into CASSHAGDEQFF. The whole variable domain, remainder taken from reference TRBV14 and TRBJ2-1, is EAGVTQFPSHSVIEKGQTVTLRCDPISGHDNLYWYRRVMGKEIKFLLHFVKESKQDESGMPNNRFLAERTGGTYSTLKVQPAELEDSGVYFCASSHAGDEQFFGPGTRLTVL.

The V and J genes are TRBV27 and TRBJ2-1, with D possibly being TRBD1 (5 bases). The CDR3 runs to 15 residues. CDR1 and CDR2 from the germline V gene are MNHEY and SMNVEV (reference sequence). The V gene lost 0 bases and the J gene lost 9 bases, with 15 bases spanning the gap. The CDR3: CASSLSAGWGGEQFF. In DNA, the CDR3 is TGTGCCAGCAGTTTATCTGCTGGGTGGGGCGGTGAGCAGTTCTTC.

This chain links TRBV7-3 with TRBJ2-3; tentative D call: TRBD1 (5 bases). With 5 bases removed from V and 4 bases from J, the gap between germline ends came to 13 bases. The CDR3 runs 14 residues. The germline CDR1 and CDR2 sequences are SGHTA and FQGTGA. For the CDR3, the DNA is TGTGCCAGCAGCAAAAGTTCCAGGGCAGATACGCAGTATTTT. This codes for CASSKSSRADTQYF. The full variable domain, its missing parts supplied by reference TRBV7-3 and TRBJ2-3, is GAGVSQTPSNKVTEKGKYVELRCDPISGHTALYWYRQSLGQGPEFLIYFQGTGAADDSGLPNDRFFAVRPEGSVSTLKIQRTERGDSAVYLCASSKSSRADTQYFGPGTRLTVL.

The chain is built from TRBV5-6 and TRBJ2-5, with 8 bases fitting TRBD2. The CDR3 sequence is 15 residues long. The V gene's germline CDR1 is SGHDT and CDR2 YYEEEE. Germline trimming cut 3 bases from V and 7 bases from J; bases unmatched to any gene: 11. CDR3 nucleotides: TGTGCCAGCAGCTCCCCTCGGGAGGGTTGGGGGACCCAGTACTTC. Its translation is CASSSPREGWGTQYF.

This chain connects TRBV7-3 to TRBJ1-1; no definite D call. Trimming removed 5 bases from V and 2 bases from J, with 9 bases in between. The CDR3 sequence is 13 residues long. Germline V gene lookup returns CDR1 SGHTA and CDR2 FQGTGA. In DNA, the CDR3 is TGTGCCAGCAGCCCCGTCCCCAACACTGAAGCTTTCTTT. Translating gives CASSPVPNTEAFF.

The chain recombines TRBV9 with TRBJ2-5; D gene ambiguous. Germline CDR1 reads SGDLS; CDR2 reads YYNGEE. The V and J ends lost 1 base and 5 bases respectively, with 9 bases between them. This CDR3 spans 13 amino acids. CDR3 nucleotide sequence: TGTGCCAGCAGCGTAACTATCTGGGAGACCCAGTACTTC. Its translation is CASSVTIWETQYF.

J is TRBJ1-1 and V is TRBV5-4, with D uncertain. Germline CDR1 reads SGHNT; CDR2 reads YYREEE (reference sequence). Deletions cut 4 bases from V and 4 bases from J, with 14 bases between. CDR3 length equals 14 residues. CDR3 region: CASSQTPTGTEAFF. The DNA for the CDR3 is TGTGCCAGCAGCCAGACTCCGACGGGCACTGAAGCTTTCTTT. The whole variable domain, remainder taken from reference TRBV5-4 and TRBJ1-1, is ETGVTQSPTHLIKTRGQQVTLRCSSQSGHNTVSWYQQALGQGPQFIFQYYREEENGRGNFPPRFSGLQFPNYSSELNVNALELDDSALYLCASSQTPTGTEAFFGQGTRLTVV.

This clone occurred a few times. CDR3 bases: TGTGCCAGCTCACGGACGGAGGGAGGGAGAGCCCCAAAGCAGTTCTTC. Encoded protein: CASSRTEGGRAPKQFF. The chain joins TRBV18 to TRBJ2-1; TRBD2 aligns across 7 bases. This CDR3 is 16 amino acids long. The germline V gene has CDR1 KGHSH and CDR2 LQKENI. J was trimmed by 11 bases and V by 4 bases; bases with no gene match: 17.

CDR3 protein: CASSQYWYGELFF. CDR3 nucleotides: TGTGCCAGCAGCCAATACTGGTATGGGGAGCTGTTTTTT. The chain links TRBV14 to TRBJ2-2; D unclear. This CDR3 region has 13 residues. The germline V gene encodes CDR1 SGHDN and CDR2 FVKESK. Between the trimmed V and J ends, which lost 2 bases and 8 bases, there was a span of 9 bases.

The chain recombines TRBV6-5 with TRBJ1-1, with unresolved D. The V gene lost 4 bases and the J gene lost 1 base, with 13 bases spanning the gap. Germline loops: CDR1 MNHEY, CDR2 SVGAGI. The CDR3 covers 15 residues. The CDR3 sequence: CASSSPYTSNTEAFF. The CDR3 DNA is TGTGCCAGCAGTTCACCTTACACCTCGAACACTGAAGCTTTCTTT.

As for this clone: Other DNA sequences in the sample encode the same CDR3. The chain employs TRBV5-4 and TRBJ2-7, with D possibly TRBD2 on 6 matching bases. The CDR3 is 14 residues long. Trimming took 2 bases from V and 2 from J, leaving 11 bases between them. Germline V gene sequence: CDR1 SGHNT, CDR2 YYREEE (reference sequence). The CDR3 region is CASSFSGGTYEQYF. In nucleotides, the CDR3 is TGTGCCAGCAGCTTTTCTGGAGGGACCTACGAGCAGTACTTC.

This chain joins TRBV5-4 and TRBJ2-3; D gene ambiguous. V lost 0 bases, J lost 2 bases, and 7 bases lay in between. Looked up from germline, CDR1 is SGHNT and CDR2 is YYREEE (reference sequence). This CDR3 is built from 14 residues. The CDR3 DNA reads as TGTGCCAGCAGCTTGGACAAGTACACAGATACGCAGTATTTT. It yields the protein CASSLDKYTDTQYF.

This clone occurred once. The gene calls are TRBV5-4 and TRBJ2-1; TRBD2 aligns across 9 bases. CDR1 is SGHNT and CDR2 is YYREEE in the germline V gene (reference sequence). The CDR3 runs to 13 residues. DNA for the CDR3: TGTGGCTCGGGGGCGGGGGGGTACAATGAGCAGTTCTTC. Its protein product is CGSGAGGYNEQFF.

This chain joins TRBV30 and TRBJ1-1; 8 bases fit TRBD1. The CDR3 runs 15 residues. Trimming at V came to 3 bases and at J to 3 bases, leaving 9 bases not matched to a gene. Germline CDR1 is GTSNPN and CDR2 is SVGIG (reference sequence). The CDR3 loop is CAWSALGQADTEAFF. CDR3 in DNA: TGTGCCTGGAGCGCCTTGGGACAGGCAGACACTGAAGCTTTCTTT.

This chain links TRBV9 with TRBJ2-7; 10 bases are a match to TRBD2. From germline, CDR1 is SGDLS and CDR2 YYNGEE. CDR3 length equals 14 residues. V dropped 4 bases and J dropped 2; count of bases not matched to a gene: 3. The DNA for the CDR3 is TGTGCCAGCAGCATAGCGGGGGGTCCCTACGAGCAGTACTTC. Protein sequence: CASSIAGGPYEQYF.

The chain has TRBV5-5 and TRBJ1-6, with D tentatively TRBD1 (6 bases). The CDR3 consists of 15 residues. Trimming pared 0 bases from V and 9 bases from J, leaving 13 bases between. Looked up from germline, CDR1 is SGHKS and CDR2 is YYEKEE (reference sequence). In DNA, the CDR3 is TGTGCCAGCAGCTTGGGGGACACCATTTTTTCACCCCTCCACTTT. It yields the protein CASSLGDTIFSPLHF.

J is TRBJ1-6 and V is TRBV2; unclear D gene. Trimming left V 4 bases short and J 5 bases short, with 18 bases between. Germline V gene sequence: CDR1 SNHLY, CDR2 FYNNEI. The CDR3 extends over 17 amino acids. The CDR3 sequence is CASSVAILARDNSPLHF. CDR3 DNA sequence: TGTGCCAGCAGTGTGGCGATTTTGGCACGGGATAATTCACCCCTCCACTTT.

The chain employs TRBV5-1 and TRBJ2-1; 11 bases fit TRBD1. This CDR3 has 16 residues. Germline assignment: CDR1 SGHRS and CDR2 YFSETQ. Trimming cost V 3 bases and J 8 bases; bases outside gene matches: 10. CDR3 coding DNA: TGCGCCAGCAGCTCGTCCGGGACAGGGGGAAGCGATGAGCAGTTCTTC. The encoded protein is CASSSSGTGGSDEQFF.

The chain carries TRBV7-8 and TRBJ1-1; 9 bases align to TRBD1. Looked up from germline, CDR1 is SGHVS and CDR2 is FQNEAQ. The V and J ends lost 3 bases and 4 bases, in that order; junction bases with no gene match: 6. The CDR3 loop spans 15 amino acids. CDR3: CASSFYRDRVTEAFF. As DNA, the CDR3 is TGTGCCAGCAGCTTTTACCGGGACAGGGTCACTGAAGCTTTCTTT.